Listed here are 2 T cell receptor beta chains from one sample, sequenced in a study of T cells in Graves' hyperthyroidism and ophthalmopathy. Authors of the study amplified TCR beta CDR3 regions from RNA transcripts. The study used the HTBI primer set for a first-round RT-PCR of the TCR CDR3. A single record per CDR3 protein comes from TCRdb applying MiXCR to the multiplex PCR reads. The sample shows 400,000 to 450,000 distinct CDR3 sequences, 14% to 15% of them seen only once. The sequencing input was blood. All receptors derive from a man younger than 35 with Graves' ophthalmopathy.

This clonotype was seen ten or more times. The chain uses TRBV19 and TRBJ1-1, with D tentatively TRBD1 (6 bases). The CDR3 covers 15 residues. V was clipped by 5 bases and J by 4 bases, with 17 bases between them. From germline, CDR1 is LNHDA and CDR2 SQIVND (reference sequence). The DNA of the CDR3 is TGTGCCAGTAGTTACGGGGGGGCATCGGGCACTGAAGCTTTCTTT. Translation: CASSYGGASGTEAFF.

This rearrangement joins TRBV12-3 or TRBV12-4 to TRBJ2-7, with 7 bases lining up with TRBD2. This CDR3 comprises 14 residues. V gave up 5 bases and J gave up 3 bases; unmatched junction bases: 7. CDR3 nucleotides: TGTGCCAGCAGTCCAGCGGGACCCCTCTACGAGCAGTACTTC. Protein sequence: CASSPAGPLYEQYF.